Below are 26 T cell receptor beta chains sequenced from a single sample in a study of blood T cells in healthy people across ages. The second PCR ran about 7 to 12 cycles with a sample-barcoded 5' primer and J-beta primers. TCRdb recomputed calls from the 5' RACE reads with MiXCR, one row per CDR3 protein. Of about 830,000 distinct CDR3 sequences listed, approximately 67% are singletons. Sequenced sample: blood. These receptors came from a man under 40 in good health.

The V and J genes are TRBV5-4 and TRBJ1-2; D ambiguous. In germline, CDR1 is SGHNT, CDR2 YYREEE (reference sequence). V dropped 0 bases and J dropped 5 bases, with 11 bases sitting between them. This CDR3 comprises 14 residues. The CDR3 loop is CASSLESLGYGYTF. The DNA of the CDR3 is TGTGCCAGCAGCTTGGAATCCCTGGGGTATGGCTACACCTTC.

The chain is built from TRBV20-1 and TRBJ1-5; TRBD1 matches at 8 bases. CDR1 is DFQATT, CDR2 SNEGSKA, per germline (reference sequence). With V trimmed by 5 bases and J by 5 bases, 11 bases remained unmatched. There are 15 residues in the CDR3. Here the CDR3 DNA reads TGCAGTGCTTACCCGGGACAGGCTTGGGATCAGCCCCAGCATTTT. Amino acids: CSAYPGQAWDQPQHF.

This chain links TRBV6-5 with TRBJ2-1; 8 bases are a match to TRBD2. There are 14 residues in the CDR3. Trimming took 2 bases from V and 7 from J; bases not matched to a gene: 4. The V gene's germline CDR1 is MNHEY and CDR2 SVGAGI. CDR3 loop: CASSYGGGKNEQFF. CDR3 nucleotides: TGTGCCAGCAGTTACGGCGGGGGGAAAAATGAGCAGTTCTTC.

The chain couples TRBV7-2 to TRBJ2-5; 12 bases are shared with TRBD2. The CDR3 loop spans 16 amino acids. Germline-derived CDR1 and CDR2 are SGHTA and FQGNSA. V shed 3 bases and J 2 bases; nucleotides not matched to a gene: 4. CDR3 nucleotides: TGTGCCAGCAGCTTGACTAGCGGGGGTCCGCAAGAGACCCAGTACTTC. Translating gives CASSLTSGGPQETQYF.

The V call is TRBV20-1, the J call TRBJ2-3, with a weak D call TRBD2 (5 bases). The CDR3 is made up of 15 amino acids. Germline V lookup: CDR1 DFQATT, CDR2 SNEGSKA (reference sequence). The V gene lost 1 base and the J gene lost 3 bases, with 14 bases spanning the gap. The CDR3 DNA sequence: TGCAGTGCTAGAGGCGTCGGCGGGCTGACAGATACGCAGTATTTT. It is translated as CSARGVGGLTDTQYF.

The gene calls are TRBV29-1 and TRBJ2-7, with D perhaps TRBD1 (5 bases). CDR3 length: 12 residues. The V end lost 1 base, the J end lost 4 bases, and 8 bases lay between the germline ends. Germline CDR1 SQVTM, CDR2 ANQGSEA. CDR3 residues: CSVEGGRYEQYF. Here the CDR3 DNA reads TGCAGCGTTGAAGGGGGCAGATACGAGCAGTACTTC.

This chain joins TRBV10-3 and TRBJ2-7; 7 bases are shared with TRBD2. From germline, CDR1 is ENHRY and CDR2 SYGVKD. The junction had 4 bases not matched to a gene; V was cut back by 0 bases and J by 2 bases. The CDR3 spans 15 residues. The CDR3 nucleotides are TGTGCCATCAGTGAGTCCGGGGGGTCGACCTACGAGCAGTACTTC. This encodes CAISESGGSTYEQYF.

The chain employs TRBV9 and TRBJ2-1; unclear D gene. From germline, CDR1 is SGDLS and CDR2 YYNGEE. The CDR3 has 17 amino acids. Trimming removed 3 bases from V and 0 bases from J, with 16 bases in between. CDR3 DNA: TGTGCCAGCAGCGAGTCCCTCTTGGAAAGCTCCTACAATGAGCAGTTCTTC. As protein: CASSESLLESSYNEQFF.

This clonotype has a handful of counts. The V and J genes are TRBV10-3 and TRBJ1-2; TRBD1 might be the D (5 bases). V was clipped by 4 bases and J by 2 bases, with 11 bases between them. The CDR3 contains 14 residues. Germline V gene lookup returns CDR1 ENHRY and CDR2 SYGVKD. CDR3: CAISVGELNYGYTF. The CDR3 DNA reads TGTGCCATCAGTGTAGGGGAGCTCAACTATGGCTACACCTTC.

This chain uses TRBV7-2 with TRBJ2-5; 9 bases are a match to TRBD1. The assigned J gene may be wrong: the sequence end matches TRBJ2-7 better. Germline CDR1 is SGHTA and CDR2 is FQGNSA. The CDR3 has 16 residues. The chain's CDR3 is CASSPSLQGQGREQYF. DNA for the CDR3: TGTGCCAGCAGCCCAAGCCTCCAGGGACAGGGCCGCGAGCAGTACTTC.

The CDR3 DNA is TGTGCCAGTAGTAACCAAGGGGGGCCCTACGAGCAGTACTTC. Residues: CASSNQGGPYEQYF. This chain uses TRBV19 with TRBJ2-7; the D gene could be TRBD1 or TRBD2 (6 bases each). This CDR3 is built from 14 residues. CDR1 and CDR2 (germline): LNHDA, SQIVND (reference sequence). Trimming stripped 4 bases from V and 2 bases from J, with 12 bases between.

The chain joins TRBV7-2 to TRBJ1-2, with TRBD1 as a possible D gene (5 bases). Germline CDR1 and CDR2: SGHTA and FQGNSA. V was shortened by 5 bases and J by 4 bases, with 14 bases between the two germline ends. The CDR3 spans 14 residues. The CDR3 is CASSPPGRFYGYTF. For the CDR3, the DNA is TGTGCCAGCAGCCCGCCGGGACGGTTCTATGGCTACACCTTC.

The table lists this clonotype with a few counts. The V gene is TRBV20-1, the J gene TRBJ2-3, with 14 bases aligning to TRBD2. V dropped 1 base and J dropped 2; count of bases not matched to a gene: 8. This CDR3 region has 18 residues. The germline gives CDR1 DFQATT, CDR2 SNEGSKA (reference sequence). CDR3: CSARGGTSGGSNTDTQYF. The CDR3 coding sequence is TGCAGTGCTAGAGGTGGGACTAGCGGGGGTTCTAACACAGATACGCAGTATTTT.

The gene calls are TRBV9 and TRBJ2-3; D gene uncertain. The germline V gene encodes CDR1 SGDLS and CDR2 YYNGEE. The length of the CDR3 is 14 residues. The V end was cut by 0 bases, the J end by 6 bases, with 11 bases between. The CDR3, as DNA: TGTGCCAGCAGCGTAGAACCCTCCCGGGATACGCAGTATTTT. Protein sequence: CASSVEPSRDTQYF.

The chain employs TRBV6-6 and TRBJ2-5; TRBD2 matches 9 bases. The J call could be wrong; TRBJ2-7 is a better fit for the DNA end. The CDR3 is 16 residues long. Germline V gene lookup returns CDR1 MNHNY and CDR2 SVGAGI (reference sequence). This CDR3 reads CASSYSRLAVTYEQYF. In DNA, the CDR3 is TGTGCCAGCAGTTACTCGCGACTAGCGGTAACCTACGAGCAGTACTTC.

A word on this clonotype: One junction end disagrees with the germline gene, perhaps due to a read error. The rearrangement joins TRBV27 to TRBJ2-1; no clear D. The CDR3 length is 13 residues. Germline V gene lookup returns CDR1 MNHEY and CDR2 SMNVEV (reference sequence). This chain's CDR3 is CASSCSLYNEQFF. For the CDR3, the DNA is TGTGCCAGTAGTTGCTCCTTGTACAATGAGCAGTTCTTC.

The V and J genes are TRBV28 and TRBJ2-4; TRBD2 is a possible D gene (5 bases). The J call could be wrong; TRBJ2-5 is a better fit for the DNA end. From germline, CDR1 is MDHEN and CDR2 SYDVKM. The CDR3 is 13 amino acids. The CDR3 DNA is TGTGCCAGCAGTCCCAACGGGGTAGAGACCCAGTACTTC. This translates into CASSPNGVETQYF.

The chain joins TRBV13 to TRBJ2-6; 7 bases agree with TRBD1. V shed 8 bases and J 0 bases; nucleotides not matched to a gene: 4. Germline V gene lookup returns CDR1 PRHDT and CDR2 FYEKMQ (reference sequence). The CDR3 contains 15 residues. The CDR3 loop is CASDRASSGANVLTF. The CDR3 nucleotides are TGTGCCAGCGACAGGGCCAGCTCTGGGGCCAACGTCCTGACTTTC. The whole variable domain, filled in from reference TRBV13 and TRBJ2-6, reads AAGVIQSPRHLIKEKRETATLKCYPIPRHDTVYWYQQGPGQDPQFLISFYEKMQSDKGSIPDRFSAQQFSDYHSELNMSSLELGDSALYFCASDRASSGANVLTFGAGSRLTVL.

The chain recombines TRBV7-2 with TRBJ2-3; D is unresolved. This CDR3 comprises 15 residues. The V gene lost 1 base and the J gene lost 2 bases, with 10 bases spanning the gap. Germline V gene lookup returns CDR1 SGHTA and CDR2 FQGNSA. CDR3 residues: CASSLVSDNTDTQYF. In nucleotides, the CDR3 is TGTGCCAGCAGCTTAGTTTCAGACAACACAGATACGCAGTATTTT.

Comment on this clonotype: A read error may account for a junction end that differs from germline. The chain is built from TRBV12-3 or TRBV12-4 and TRBJ2-3; 7 bases fit TRBD1. CDR3 length: 15 amino acids. CDR3 loop: CASRSRTGRTDTEYF. DNA for the CDR3: TGTGCCAGCAGGAGCCGGACAGGACGCACAGATACGGAGTATTTT.

The chain uses TRBV20-1 and TRBJ1-1; D not resolved. The germline V and J ends were trimmed by 5 bases and 1 base, with 11 bases remaining between them. CDR1 DFQATT and CDR2 SNEGSKA come from the germline V gene (reference sequence). The CDR3 length is 13 residues. Here the CDR3 DNA reads TGCAGTGCTCCAAAGAACCCGAACACTGAAGCTTTCTTT. Protein: CSAPKNPNTEAFF.

The table lists this clonotype with a count of one. This chain uses TRBV28 with TRBJ1-1; TRBD1 might be the D (6 bases). The ends were cut back, 6 bases at V and 8 bases at J, with 13 bases in the middle. CDR3 length equals 12 residues. CDR1 and CDR2 from the germline V gene are MDHEN and SYDVKM. CDR3 bases: TGTGCCAGCAGAGCTAACAGGGCCGAAGCTTTCTTT. It translates to CASRANRAEAFF.

V usage is TRBV27 and J usage is TRBJ1-5; 10 bases map to TRBD1. The V gene's germline CDR1 is MNHEY and CDR2 SMNVEV (reference sequence). This CDR3 has 17 amino acids. The ends lost 5 bases at V and 4 bases at J; junction bases unmatched: 11. CDR3 sequence (DNA): TGTGCCAGCAGTCCCCACCTACCGGGACAGGGGAATCAGCCCCAGCATTTT. This gives the protein CASSPHLPGQGNQPQHF.

CDR3 bases: TGCAGCGTTTACGGACTAGCGGGGGGCCAATACGAGCAGTACTTC. Translated, it gives CSVYGLAGGQYEQYF. The rearrangement joins TRBV29-1 to TRBJ2-4, with 14 bases lining up with TRBD2. The J call may be wrong; the DNA end is better matched by TRBJ2-7. The germline gives CDR1 SQVTM, CDR2 ANQGSEA. This CDR3 contains 15 residues.

J is TRBJ2-1 and V is TRBV5-6; TRBD1 matches at 7 bases. With V trimmed by 3 bases and J by 3 bases, 6 bases remained unmatched. The CDR3 loop spans 15 amino acids. Germline V gene lookup returns CDR1 SGHDT and CDR2 YYEEEE. CDR3 region: CASSSRQGIYNEQFF. DNA for the CDR3: TGTGCCAGCAGCTCCCGACAGGGTATCTACAATGAGCAGTTCTTC. Using reference TRBV5-6 and TRBJ2-1 for the parts outside the CDR3, the full variable domain is DAGVTQSPTHLIKTRGQQVTLRCSPKSGHDTVSWYQQALGQGPQFIFQYYEEEERQRGNFPDRFSGHQFPNYSSELNVNALLLGDSALYLCASSSRQGIYNEQFFGPGTRLTVL.

The chain is built from TRBV3-1 and TRBJ2-1, with a possible D match to TRBD1 (6 bases). The V and J ends lost 3 bases and 5 bases respectively, with 11 bases between them. CDR1 and CDR2 from the germline V gene are LGHDT and YNNKEL (reference sequence). The CDR3 sequence is 14 residues long. For the CDR3, the DNA is TGTGCCAGCAGCCAGGGGACATATAACAATGAGCAGTTCTTC. Its protein product is CASSQGTYNNEQFF.